This T cell receptor beta chain was documented in a study of technical replicates of blood from a few donors. The V gene's germline CDR1 is MDHEN and CDR2 SYDVKM. The CDR3 length is 11 residues. The V and J ends lost 10 bases and 7 bases respectively, with 13 bases between them. Data came from immunoSEQ multiplex PCR; TCRdb stores just in-frame clones and leaves some out. This sample has over 65,000 clones; 95% to 98% occur once, and the top ten carry roughly 0.17%. The receptor was derived from a human donor in good health. The sequencing sample was made of T cells isolated from PBMCs. V gene TRBV28 combines with J gene TRBJ1-2, with D possibly matching TRBD1 (5 bases). The CDR3 here is CATLDIFGYTF. CDR3 DNA: TGTGCCACCCTGGACATTTTTGGCTACACCTTC.